A selection of T cell receptor beta chains follows, all from one sample in a study of radiation and T cells in renal cell carcinoma. Sequencing used immunoSEQ multiplex PCR; TCRdb keeps in-frame clones, though not all of them. The profile shows 130,000 or so clones, approximately 87% of them singletons. The sample in question was blood, obtained from a patient whose treatment included radiotherapy and nephrectomy. The receptor set was obtained from a woman aged 45-65 years with renal cell carcinoma. CDR3s include the opening cysteine and the closing phenylalanine or tryptophan. A D gene is named only where the DNA matches it firmly. Rows give clone size only sometimes, using once, few, many, or a class for an expanded clone.

>TRBD1|NA|TRBV18|TRBJ1-2
TGTGCCAGCTCCCCCAGACAGGGAGAAGGCTACACCTTC
CASSPRQGEGYTF
>NA|NA|TRBV19|TRBJ2-7
TGTGCCAGTGGGGGGGCCGAGCGGGAAAAGGACGAGCAGTACTTC
CASGGAEREKDEQYF
>TRBD1|NA|TRBV4-3|TRBJ2-3
TGCGCCAGCAGCGCCCGGGACAGGGGTACAGATACGCAGTATTTT
CASSARDRGTDTQYF
>NA|NA|TRBV10-3|TRBJ2-1
TGTGCCATCAGTGGGGTTTCCTTACCCTCCAATGAGCAGTTCTTC
CAISGVSLPSNEQFF
>TRBD2|NA|TRBV27|TRBJ2-7
TGTGCCAGCAGGGGACTAGCGGGAGTAAGTTGGTACGAGCAGTACTTC
CASRGLAGVSWYEQYF
>NA|NA|TRBV28|TRBJ1-1
TGTGCCAGCAGTTTCTTGTGGACTGAAGCTTTCTTT
CASSFLWTEAFF
>NA|NA|TRBV27|TRBJ2-3
TGTGCCAGCAGTTTTAGAGAGGCGGGGGCCGTCACAGATACGCAGTATTTT
CASSFREAGAVTDTQYF
>TRBD1|NA|TRBV12-5|TRBJ1-2
TGTGCTAGTGGTTGGACCGCCTCGGGACAGGGCCATGGCTACACCTTC
CASGWTASGQGHGYTF
>NA|NA|TRBV4-3|TRBJ2-2
TGCGCCAGCAGCCAAGGGGTCGCCGGGGAGCTGTTTTTT
CASSQGVAGELFF
>TRBD2|NA|TRBV7-2|TRBJ2-7
TGTGCCAGCAGTCCCAGGGAGCGGGAGGCGTACAAGCAGTACTTC
CASSPREREAYKQYF
>NA|NA|TRBV25-1|TRBJ1-3
TGTGCCAGCAGTGATCCCGGGGGCGTTCACTCTGGAAACACCATATATTTT
CASSDPGGVHSGNTIYF
>NA|NA|TRBV30|TRBJ1-1
TGTGCCTGGACCGCAGACAGGAGGACTGAAGCTTTCTTT
CAWTADRRTEAFF
>NA|NA|TRBV5-6|TRBJ2-7
TGTGCCAGCAGCTTGGACAGGGACGAGCAGTACTTC
CASSLDRDEQYF
>NA|NA|TRBV5-1|TRBJ2-5
TGCGCCAGCAGCTTGGCCGGGGAGACCCAGTACTTC
CASSLAGETQYF
>TRBD1|NA|TRBV6-6|TRBJ2-7
TGTGCCAGCAGTTCGGGACAGGCATCCTACGAGCAGTACTTC
CASSSGQASYEQYF
>NA|NA|TRBV9|TRBJ1-4
TGTGCCAGCAGCGTAGCCGGGCTTGGTGAAAAACTGTTTTTT
CASSVAGLGEKLFF
>NA|once|TRBV7-9|TRBJ2-3
TGTGCCAGCAGTTTCCGAGTCGCGGGTGCTGCAGATACGCAGTATTTT
CASSFRVAGAADTQYF
>TRBD1|NA|TRBV13|TRBJ2-6
TGTGCCAGCAGCACCCCAGGGGGCGCTGGGGCCAACGTCCTGACTTTC
CASSTPGGAGANVLTF
>TRBD2|NA|TRBV25-1|TRBJ2-1
TGTGCCAGCAGTGGCTTTGGCGGGAGTATCGATGAGCAGTTCTTC
CASSGFGGSIDEQFF
>TRBD1|NA|TRBV28|TRBJ1-5
TGTGCCAGCGGGACAGGAACATTTTATAGCAATCAGCCCCAGCATTTT
CASGTGTFYSNQPQHF
>TRBD1|NA|TRBV28|TRBJ2-7
TGTGCCAGCAGTGCGACCCTGGACAGGGTGAGGGAGCAGTACTTC
CASSATLDRVREQYF
>NA|once|TRBV28|TRBJ1-2
TGTGCCAGCAGTTTAGCCCAAGGGCCTTTTGGGTATGGCTACACCTTC
CASSLAQGPFGYGYTF
>TRBD2|NA|TRBV9|TRBJ2-3
TGTGCCAGCAGCACAAGGACTAGCGGGGGGTGGACAGATACGCAGTATTTT
CASSTRTSGGWTDTQYF
>TRBD1|NA|TRBV9|TRBJ1-1
TGTGCCAGCAGCTGGAGACAGGGTGGCCCTGAAGCTTTCTTT
CASSWRQGGPEAFF
>NA|NA|TRBV18|TRBJ2-7
TGTGCCAGCTCACCAGGACAGTCCTACGAGCAGTACTTC
CASSPGQSYEQYF
>NA|NA|TRBV7-2|TRBJ2-1
TGTGCCAGCAGCTCCACAAGTGAGCAGTTCTTC
CASSSTSEQFF
>NA|once|TRBV25-1|TRBJ1-1
TGTGCCAGCAGTTTGGGTGGGGTCGTGGGCACTGAAGCTTTCTTT
CASSLGGVVGTEAFF
>NA|NA|TRBV19|TRBJ2-5
TGTGCCACCCGGGGGCCTAGGGGGACCCAGTACTTC
CATRGPRGTQYF
>NA|once|TRBV7-6|TRBJ1-5
TGTGCCAGCAGCCCCTACGGGTGGGGAAGCAATCAGCCCCAGCATTTT
CASSPYGWGSNQPQHF
>NA|NA|TRBV14|TRBJ2-1
TGTGCCAGCAGCCCCATCTGGGGCATGTCCTACAATGAGCAGTTCTTC
CASSPIWGMSYNEQFF
>NA|NA|TRBV19|TRBJ1-4
TGTGCCAGTACCCTCGTCGGACGACATGAAAAACTGTTTTTT
CASTLVGRHEKLFF
>NA|once|TRBV5-6|TRBJ1-5
TGTGCCAGCAGCTTGGTTGGGAACAATCAGCCCCAGCATTTT
CASSLVGNNQPQHF
>NA|few|TRBV5-6|TRBJ1-3
TGTGCCAGCAGCTTGGGAGGAGACACCATATATTTT
CASSLGGDTIYF
>NA|NA|TRBV7-2|TRBJ1-5
TGTGCCAGCAGCCCCAGCAATCAGCCCCAGCATTTT
CASSPSNQPQHF
>NA|NA|TRBV30|TRBJ1-3
TGTGCCTGGAGTGTGGGGTCTTCTGGAAACACCATATATTTT
CAWSVGSSGNTIYF
>TRBD1|NA|TRBV5-4|TRBJ2-5
TGTGCCAGCAGCTTGGCACAGGGGGCAGGGGAGACCCAGTACTTC
CASSLAQGAGETQYF
>NA|NA|TRBV9|TRBJ2-3
TGTGCCAGCAGCGTAGCCAGTTACCCCACAGATACGCAGTATTTT
CASSVASYPTDTQYF
>TRBD1|NA|TRBV7-2|TRBJ1-6
TGTGCCAGCAGTTTAATGACAGGGGGCCTTTCACCCCTCCACTTT
CASSLMTGGLSPLHF
>TRBD2|once|TRBV27|TRBJ2-7
TGTGCCAGCAGTTTGCTAGCGGGCCGCTACGAGCAGTACTTC
CASSLLAGRYEQYF
>TRBD2|NA|TRBV27|TRBJ2-7
TGTGCCAGCAGCAGTTTGGGTAGCGGGGATAATGTTCCCTACGAGCAGTACTTC
CASSSLGSGDNVPYEQYF
>NA|few|TRBV18|TRBJ2-2
TGTGCCAGCTCACCACCCGGGACACTCACCGGGGAGCTGTTTTTT
CASSPPGTLTGELFF
>NA|NA|TRBV19|TRBJ2-1
TGTGCCAGTAGTAGGGCAACTTACTACAATGAGCAGTTCTTC
CASSRATYYNEQFF
>TRBD2|NA|TRBV25-1|TRBJ2-3
TGTGCCAGCAGTGAAGGGCTAGCGGGAGTTGGAGATACGCAGTATTTT
CASSEGLAGVGDTQYF
>NA|NA|TRBV9|TRBJ2-7
TGTGCCAGCAGCGTAGTTCAGGACAGTTCCTACGAGCAGTACTTC
CASSVVQDSSYEQYF
>NA|NA|TRBV15|TRBJ1-1
TGTGCCACCAGCAGAGAACAGGTGAACACTGAAGCTTTCTTT
CATSREQVNTEAFF
>NA|NA|TRBV5-4|TRBJ1-2
TGTGCCAGCAGTTCCACATCTCTTGGCTACACCTTC
CASSSTSLGYTF
>NA|NA|TRBV11-2|TRBJ2-7
TGTGCCAGCAGCTTAGATCGATACGAGCAGTACTTC
CASSLDRYEQYF
>NA|few|TRBV7-2|TRBJ1-1
TGTGCCAGCAGCTTTGACATGAACACTGAAGCTTTCTTT
CASSFDMNTEAFF
>NA|few|TRBV5-1|TRBJ1-1
TGCGCCAGCAGCTTGAGAGCAGTTGATACTGAAGCTTTCTTT
CASSLRAVDTEAFF
>TRBD2|NA|TRBV30|TRBJ2-3
TGTGCCTGGAGTCAGGCTAGCGGGATTCCAGATACGCAGTATTTT
CAWSQASGIPDTQYF
>TRBD2|NA|TRBV10-1|TRBJ2-1
TGCGCCAGCAGCCTCTGGACTAGCGGGGGTTCCCCCTACAATGAGCAGTTCTTC
CASSLWTSGGSPYNEQFF
>NA|NA|TRBV5-1|TRBJ2-3
TGCGCCAGCAGCTTGGGTTATCGGGGGAGCACAGATACGCAGTATTTT
CASSLGYRGSTDTQYF
>NA|NA|TRBV7-2|TRBJ1-1
TGTGCCAGCAGATCCGGACCGGCACCCACTGAAGCTTTCTTT
CASRSGPAPTEAFF
>NA|NA|TRBV5-1|TRBJ2-5
TGCGCCAGCAGCTTGGCAGTATCGGGAGAGACCCAGTACTTC
CASSLAVSGETQYF